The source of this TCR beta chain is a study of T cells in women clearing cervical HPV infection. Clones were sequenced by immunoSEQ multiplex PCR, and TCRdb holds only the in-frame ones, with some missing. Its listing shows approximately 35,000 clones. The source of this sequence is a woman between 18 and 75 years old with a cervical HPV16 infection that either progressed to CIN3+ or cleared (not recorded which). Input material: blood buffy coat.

The covered CDR3 bases are TGTGCCAGCGGAGACAGTCCTTCCTTCCTTTATGGC. Encoded protein: CASGDSPSFLYG. The CDR3 reads in full as CASGDSPSFLYGYTF. The chain links TRBV6-2 or TRBV6-3 to TRBJ1-2, with D perhaps TRBD1 (5 bases). The CDR3 end is not reached by the read, which stops 3 residues before it; the germline J gene fills it in. There are 15 residues in the CDR3. Germline assignment: CDR1 MNHEY and CDR2 SVGEGT. V was trimmed by 8 bases and J by 5 bases, leaving 21 bases between them.